The 10 T cell receptor beta chains reported below all come from one sample, sequenced in a study of chemoradiotherapy in HPV16-positive cancers. The repertoire was sequenced with immunoSEQ multiplex PCR; TCRdb's copy has only in-frame clones and lacks some. Among more than 15,000 clones listed, roughly 79% were seen once. Sampling was performed from a patient who underwent chemoradiotherapy. These receptors were obtained from a human donor with HPV-associated anogenital cancer.

A few counts support this clone. The chain links TRBV2 to TRBJ1-1; 7 bases match TRBD1. Germline V lookup: CDR1 SNHLY, CDR2 FYNNEI. V trimming: 5 bases; J trimming: 5 bases; junction bases outside the gene matches: 5. This CDR3 has 13 residues. The CDR3 DNA is TGTGCCAGCAGTAATGACAGGGAAACTGAAGCTTTCTTT. Protein product: CASSNDRETEAFF.

In its sample, this clone was seen a few times. The V gene is TRBV2, the J gene TRBJ2-3; no firm D call. The CDR3 has 13 amino acids. Trimming removed 3 bases from V and 2 bases from J, with 6 bases in between. Germline CDR1 is SNHLY and CDR2 is FYNNEI. Here the CDR3 reads CASSDRTTDTQYF. DNA of the CDR3: TGTGCCAGCAGTGACAGGACCACAGATACGCAGTATTTT.

This clone was observed a single time. The chain recombines TRBV2 with TRBJ2-1; D gene uncertain. Germline assignment: CDR1 SNHLY and CDR2 FYNNEI. V shed 0 bases and J shed 4 bases, with 7 bases lying between them. The CDR3 spans 14 residues. CDR3 bases: TGTGCCAGCAGTGAAGCAAGTAGGTACAATGAGCAGTTCTTC. Its protein product is CASSEASRYNEQFF.

V is TRBV7-9 and J is TRBJ2-3, with TRBD2 matching over 9 bases. The ends lost 4 bases at V and 1 base at J; junction bases unmatched: 9. Germline V lookup: CDR1 SEHNR, CDR2 FQNEAQ (reference sequence). This CDR3 has 17 amino acids. This CDR3 reads CASSSILAGFGTDTQYF. For the CDR3, the DNA is TGTGCCAGCAGCTCGATCCTAGCGGGGTTTGGCACAGATACGCAGTATTTT.

The J gene is TRBJ1-5, the V gene TRBV7-2; D may be TRBD1 (6 bases). Germline V lookup: CDR1 SGHTA, CDR2 FQGNSA. The CDR3 is 13 residues long. The V end lost 5 bases, the J end lost 5 bases, and 10 bases lay between the germline ends. Written as DNA, the CDR3 is TGTGCCAGCAGCCTTCAGGGGTATCAGCCCCAGCATTTT. Its translation: CASSLQGYQPQHF.

CDR3 nucleotides: TGTGCCAGCTCACCACGGGTAGGGGCTGAGGAGACCCAGTACTTC. This translates into CASSPRVGAEETQYF. The genes are TRBV18 and TRBJ2-5, with D possibly TRBD1 on 5 matching bases. This CDR3 is 15 amino acids long. V was shortened by 1 base and J by 5 bases, with 14 bases between the two germline ends. Germline assignment: CDR1 KGHSH and CDR2 LQKENI.

This clone was seen only a few times. The genes are TRBV5-1 and TRBJ2-7; 12 bases align to TRBD1. The germline gives CDR1 SGHRS, CDR2 YFSETQ. The CDR3 is 15 amino acids. Trimming at V came to 4 bases and at J to 7 bases, leaving 9 bases not matched to a gene. CDR3 nucleotide sequence: TGCGCCAGCAGCGACCCGGGACAGGGGGCTTGGGAGCAGTACTTC. Protein: CASSDPGQGAWEQYF.

V and J are TRBV10-3 and TRBJ2-3, with D perhaps TRBD2 (6 bases). The CDR3 length is 15 residues. Germline CDR1 reads ENHRY; CDR2 reads SYGVKD. V dropped 7 bases and J dropped 0 bases, with 14 bases sitting between them. CDR3 protein: CAINSGSGSTDTQYF. The CDR3 nucleotides read TGTGCCATCAACAGTGGTAGCGGAAGCACAGATACGCAGTATTTT.

This clone showed up just a few times. J is TRBJ1-2 and V is TRBV28, with D possibly TRBD1 on 6 matching bases. CDR1 and CDR2 (germline): MDHEN, SYDVKM. The CDR3 sequence is 16 residues long. The ends were cut back, 1 base at V and 5 bases at J, with 17 bases in the middle. For the CDR3, the DNA is TGTGCCAGCAGTTTATCCGAAAACCGGGACACATATGGCTACACCTTC. Translating gives CASSLSENRDTYGYTF.

The chain couples TRBV30 to TRBJ2-1; a weak D match, TRBD2 (6 bases). The V end lost 3 bases, the J end lost 2 bases, and 17 bases lay between the germline ends. This CDR3 region has 16 residues. Germline V lookup: CDR1 GTSNPN, CDR2 SVGIG (reference sequence). The CDR3 DNA reads TGTGCCTGGAGCTCCCGTATGGGGGGTACCTACAATGAGCAGTTCTTC. Its protein is CAWSSRMGGTYNEQFF.